Sequencing of this T cell receptor (beta chain) was carried out in a study of blood T cell repertoires in COVID-19. For the study at large: The study drew acute and convalescent COVID-19 samples from the United States, Italy and Spain. T cells, B-cell-depleted T cells, or PBMCs supplied cDNA or gDNA.

Per the study methods: Amplification of reference gene primers was used by the study to estimate nucleated cell counts. The table came from immunoSEQ multiplex PCR; TCRdb's copy has only in-frame clones and leaves some out. V and J calls and clone size come straight from that table; D and trimming were deduced from the DNA. The table has 150,000 to 200,000 clones, around 86% seen once. The CDR3 is made up of 14 amino acids. V shed 7 bases and J 5 bases; nucleotides not matched to a gene: 4. Germline loops: CDR1 LNHDA, CDR2 SQIVND (reference sequence). J is TRBJ2-2 and V is TRBV19, with TRBD2 identical over 10 bases. Sequencing input: peripheral blood. The receptor's source is a man in his 60s with acute or convalescent COVID-19. The CDR3 nucleotides read TGTGCCAGTATTACTAGCGGGGTTACCGGGGAGCTGTTTTTT. Its protein is CASITSGVTGELFF.